These 22 T cell receptor beta chains were sequenced from one sample in a study of T cell repertoires in cytomegalovirus infection. TCRdb redid the calling of the reads with MiXCR, one entry per CDR3 protein. This sample has 450,000 to 600,000 distinct CDR3 sequences, with 30% to 40% found just once. The antigens for these receptors are not known. Sequenced material: cultured PBMCs, taken from culture after CMV antigen stimulation. The receptors derive from a human donor in good health (CMV status not recorded). Some clones in this sample may be carry-over from other donors' samples.

V and J are TRBV28 and TRBJ2-7, with a tentative D call TRBD1 (5 bases). V dropped 4 bases and J dropped 7 bases, with 20 bases sitting between them. The germline CDR1 and CDR2 sequences are MDHEN and SYDVKM. This CDR3 contains 15 residues. The CDR3 DNA reads TGTGCCAGCAGTTCCCCAGGGCAGGGAACGGGTGAGCAGTACTTC. Translation: CASSSPGQGTGEQYF.

The CDR3 coding sequence is TGCAGTGCGGCTAGCAGGAACTACAATGAGCAGTTCTTC. Amino acid sequence: CSAASRNYNEQFF. The chain employs TRBV20-1 and TRBJ2-1; the D gene is possibly TRBD2 (5 bases). Trimming pared 6 bases from V and 3 bases from J, leaving 12 bases between. CDR3 length: 13 amino acids. Germline CDR1 and CDR2: DFQATT and SNEGSKA (reference sequence).

This clonotype was counted a few times. This chain uses TRBV20-1 with TRBJ1-6, with D unresolved. The CDR3 has 17 amino acids. V was clipped by 0 bases and J by 3 bases, with 15 bases between them. Germline V gene lookup returns CDR1 DFQATT and CDR2 SNEGSKA (reference sequence). The DNA of the CDR3 is TGCAGTGCTAGAGATGGGTACAGTGGATACTATAATTCACCCCTCCACTTT. Translated: CSARDGYSGYYNSPLHF.

The CDR3 region is CAIGTGEQFF. As DNA, the CDR3 is TGTGCCATCGGAACGGGTGAGCAGTTCTTC. This chain connects TRBV10-3 to TRBJ2-1; D unclear. Germline CDR1 and CDR2: ENHRY and SYGVKD. V was cut by 8 bases and J by 9 bases, with 8 bases left in between. The CDR3 runs 10 residues.

This chain connects TRBV28 to TRBJ1-5; D gene uncertain. Germline CDR1 reads MDHEN; CDR2 reads SYDVKM. The CDR3 sequence is 12 residues long. V lost 4 bases, J lost 11 bases, and 12 bases lay in between. The CDR3 DNA reads as TGTGCCAGCAGTTCCACCGGGGTAGCCCAGCATTTT. This sequence encodes CASSSTGVAQHF.

This rearrangement joins TRBV7-9 to TRBJ1-4; 10 bases are a match to TRBD1. The J segment lost 9 bases and the V segment lost 3 bases, leaving 4 bases of the junction unmatched. The CDR3 totals 14 residues. CDR1 SEHNR and CDR2 FQNEAQ come from the germline V gene (reference sequence). This CDR3 reads CASSFRDRGQKLFF. CDR3 DNA sequence: TGTGCCAGCAGCTTTCGGGACAGGGGTCAAAAACTGTTTTTT.

This sequence joins TRBV9 and TRBJ2-1; D unresolved. Trimming cost V 0 bases and J 5 bases, with 9 bases left between them. CDR1 and CDR2 from the germline V gene are SGDLS and YYNGEE. The CDR3 has 14 residues. The CDR3 is CASSVALTHNEQFF. The CDR3, as DNA: TGTGCCAGCAGCGTAGCACTTACCCACAATGAGCAGTTCTTC.

This clonotype was seen more than once but under ten times. V usage is TRBV19 and J usage is TRBJ1-5; 7 nucleotides agree with TRBD1. CDR1 is LNHDA and CDR2 is SQIVND in the germline V gene (reference sequence). This CDR3 has 15 amino acids. The J segment lost 3 bases and the V segment lost 9 bases, leaving 11 bases of the junction unmatched. DNA for the CDR3: TGTGCCAGCAGGAACAGGGGCGGACACAATCAGCCCCAGCATTTT. Amino acids: CASRNRGGHNQPQHF.

The genes are TRBV13 and TRBJ1-2; perhaps TRBD1 as D (5 bases). Trimming cost V 4 bases and J 8 bases, with 14 bases left between them. CDR3 size: 13 residues. Germline CDR1 is PRHDT and CDR2 is FYEKMQ (reference sequence). CDR3 region: CASSSSGGLGYTF. CDR3 DNA: TGTGCCAGCAGCTCTTCCGGGGGGTTAGGCTACACCTTC.

The DNA of the CDR3 is TGTGCCAGCACCGAGAGGGGGTACATCACTGAAGCTTTCTTT. It yields the protein CASTERGYITEAFF. The chain is built from TRBV12-3 or TRBV12-4 and TRBJ1-1; D perhaps matches TRBD1 (6 bases). This CDR3 has 14 residues. Trimming took off 7 bases at V and 4 bases at J, with 16 bases between the two ends.

This clonotype has more than one count but fewer than ten. V is TRBV12-3 or TRBV12-4 and J is TRBJ1-5, with D tentatively TRBD1 (5 bases). V was trimmed by 1 base and J by 7 bases, leaving 23 bases between them. This CDR3 spans 18 amino acids. The CDR3 protein is CASSLEMRESGLTQPQHF. DNA for the CDR3: TGTGCCAGCAGTTTAGAAATGCGAGAATCAGGGCTAACACAGCCCCAGCATTTT.

This sequence joins TRBV6-2 or TRBV6-3 and TRBJ2-6; D might be TRBD1 (5 bases). The germline gives CDR1 MNHEY, CDR2 SVGEGT. CDR3 size: 16 residues. V was pared by 4 bases and J by 2 bases, with 12 bases between. CDR3 DNA: TGTGCCAGCAGTTTGGGCAGGGTTCCTGGGGCCAACGTCCTGACTTTC. Its protein is CASSLGRVPGANVLTF.

The table lists this clonotype with a count of one. The V and J genes are TRBV6-5 and TRBJ2-1; the D call may be TRBD1 or TRBD2 (5 bases each). The V and J ends lost 2 bases and 5 bases respectively, with 10 bases between them. The germline V gene encodes CDR1 MNHEY and CDR2 SVGAGI. The CDR3 covers 14 residues. CDR3 region: CASSYPGPNNEQFF. CDR3 DNA: TGTGCCAGCAGTTACCCGGGACCGAACAATGAGCAGTTCTTC.

The chain uses TRBV7-6 and TRBJ2-3; 11 bases map to TRBD2. Losses at the gene ends were 5 bases for V and 15 bases for J; bases not matched to a gene: 7. The CDR3 totals 12 residues. CDR1 and CDR2 (germline): SGHVS, FNYEAQ. The CDR3 DNA follows: TGTGCCAGCAGCCATCTAGCGGGAGGATGCTATTTT. Translated: CASSHLAGGCYF.

V is TRBV24-1 and J is TRBJ1-1, with D unresolved. This CDR3 contains 15 residues. In germline, CDR1 is KGHDR, CDR2 SFDVKD. V was trimmed by 2 bases and J by 1 base, leaving 10 bases between them. CDR3 in DNA: TGTGCCACCAGTGATTCGGCCCCTGGGAACACTGAAGCTTTCTTT. Translating gives CATSDSAPGNTEAFF.

The gene calls are TRBV19 and TRBJ2-1, with D possibly matching TRBD2 (6 bases). This CDR3 is built from 16 residues. CDR1 is LNHDA and CDR2 is SQIVND in the germline V gene (reference sequence). V was clipped by 3 bases and J by 3 bases, with 15 bases between them. The CDR3 coding sequence is TGTGCCAGTAGTATTTTGACGGGAGCCGTCTACAATGAGCAGTTCTTC. It translates to CASSILTGAVYNEQFF.

The V call is TRBV20-1, the J call TRBJ2-3, with D maybe TRBD2 (5 bases). Germline V gene lookup returns CDR1 DFQATT and CDR2 SNEGSKA (reference sequence). V lost 0 bases and J 7 bases, leaving 14 bases between the germline ends. The CDR3 loop spans 14 amino acids. CDR3 DNA: TGCAGTGCTAGAGATCCCCGGACTTCTAATACGCAGTATTTT. Translated, it gives CSARDPRTSNTQYF.

J is TRBJ2-3 and V is TRBV20-1; the match to TRBD2 covers 7 bases. Losses at the gene ends were 1 base for V and 8 bases for J; bases not matched to a gene: 6. Per germline, CDR1 DFQATT and CDR2 SNEGSKA (reference sequence). The CDR3 totals 13 residues. The CDR3 loop is CSARVGGSGTQYF. The CDR3 coding sequence is TGCAGTGCTAGAGTCGGCGGGAGCGGTACGCAGTATTTT.

This clonotype showed up just a few times. The DNA of the CDR3 is TGCAGTGCCCCCGGCAATTCCTACAATGAGCAGTTCTTC. Encoded protein: CSAPGNSYNEQFF. The V call is TRBV20-1, the J call TRBJ2-1; D gene uncertain. Trimming removed 6 bases from V and 1 base from J, with 10 bases in between. CDR1 and CDR2 (germline): DFQATT, SNEGSKA (reference sequence). This CDR3 spans 13 amino acids.

V and J are TRBV11-1 and TRBJ2-3, with 13 bases identical to TRBD2. The CDR3 is 17 residues long. From germline, CDR1 is SGHAT and CDR2 FQDESV (reference sequence). V lost 5 bases to trimming and J lost 1 base; unmatched junction nucleotides: 6. CDR3 in DNA: TGTGCCAGCAGCCCCGGGACTAGCGGGATCCGCACAGATACGCAGTATTTT. The encoded protein is CASSPGTSGIRTDTQYF.

The rearrangement uses TRBV6-2 or TRBV6-3 and TRBJ2-5, with 10 bases aligning to TRBD2. Looked up from germline, CDR1 is MNHEY and CDR2 is SVGEGT. J was trimmed by 1 base and V by 0 bases; bases with no gene match: 2. The CDR3 has 16 amino acids. The CDR3 DNA reads TGTGCCAGCAGTTACTCTAGCGGGAGGTTCCAAGAGACCCAGTACTTC. Residues: CASSYSSGRFQETQYF.

This chain uses TRBV10-2 with TRBJ2-7; weak D call: TRBD1 (6 bases). The CDR3 is 13 amino acids. The V end lost 8 bases, the J end lost 3 bases, and 14 bases lay between the germline ends. Germline V gives CDR1 WSHSY, CDR2 SAAADI. The CDR3 loop is CASARDTLYEQYF. The CDR3 region has the DNA TGCGCCAGCGCCCGGGACACCCTCTACGAGCAGTACTTC.